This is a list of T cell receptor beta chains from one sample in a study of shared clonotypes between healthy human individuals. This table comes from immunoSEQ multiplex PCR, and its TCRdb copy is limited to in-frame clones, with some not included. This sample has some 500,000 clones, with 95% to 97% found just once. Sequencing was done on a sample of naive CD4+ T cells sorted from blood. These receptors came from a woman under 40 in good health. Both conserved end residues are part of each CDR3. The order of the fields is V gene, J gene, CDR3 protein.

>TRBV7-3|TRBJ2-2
CASSLTRQNLNTGELFF
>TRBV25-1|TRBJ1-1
CASSEYGNTEAFF
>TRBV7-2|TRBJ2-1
CASSLITGGNNEQFF
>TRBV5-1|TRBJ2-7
CASSLGQGRHEQCF
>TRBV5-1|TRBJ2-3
CASSWGGLAEGAYTQYF
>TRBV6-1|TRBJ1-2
CASWGTRTGNYGYTF
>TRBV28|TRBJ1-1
CASSSSGTGNTEAFF
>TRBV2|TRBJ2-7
CASRVTGGEQYF
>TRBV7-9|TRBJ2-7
CASSSTPYEQYF
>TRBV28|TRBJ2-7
CASSFVSYEQYF
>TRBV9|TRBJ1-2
CASSVAGTAHFGYTF
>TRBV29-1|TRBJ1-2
CSVDLGAPGQGGANYGYTF
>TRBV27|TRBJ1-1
CASSWSRSNPPISNTEAFF
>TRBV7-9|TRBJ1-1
CASSLALDRASTEAFF
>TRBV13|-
CASSLERRGGNEQYF
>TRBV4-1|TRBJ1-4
CASSQDPGHSWREKLFF
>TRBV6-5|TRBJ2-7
CASSSPGLRGGEQYF
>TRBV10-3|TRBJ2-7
CAISEQPIKTPYEQYF
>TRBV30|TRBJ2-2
CAWSVLGELFF
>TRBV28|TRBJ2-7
CASSFSGNYEQYF
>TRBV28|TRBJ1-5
CASSLLGINQPQHF
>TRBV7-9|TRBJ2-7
CASRSRTYEQYF
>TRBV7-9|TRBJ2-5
CASSLDVGRGQRETQYF
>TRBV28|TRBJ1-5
CASSPLGEGLAQPQHF
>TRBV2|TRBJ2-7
CASSRTTHEQYF
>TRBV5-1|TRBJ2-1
CASFSYNEQFF
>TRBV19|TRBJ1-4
CASEGDRSREKLFF
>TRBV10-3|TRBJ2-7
CAISEYRDKPSYEQYF
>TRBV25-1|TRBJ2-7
CASNDRGLSYEQYF
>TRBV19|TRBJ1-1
CASSIRGNTEAFF
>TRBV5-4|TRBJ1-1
CASSTGRRGNTEAFF
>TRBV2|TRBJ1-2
CASRGTPANYGYTF
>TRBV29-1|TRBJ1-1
CSVVSGTEAFF
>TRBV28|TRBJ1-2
CASSSGQALNYGYTF
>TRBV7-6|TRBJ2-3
CASSRFIAGTSTDTQYF
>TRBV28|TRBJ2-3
CASSLSNFGLAGAADTQYF
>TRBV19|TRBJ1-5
CASRGTNSNQPQHF
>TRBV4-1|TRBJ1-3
CASSPGGAQGTGNTIYF
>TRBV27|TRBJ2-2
CASRGTGGRYRAGELFF
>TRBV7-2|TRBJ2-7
CASSPGRDRSSYEQYF
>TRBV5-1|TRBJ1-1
CASSLVEFAGGLNTEAFF
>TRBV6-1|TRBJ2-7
CASSGHRPGYEQYF
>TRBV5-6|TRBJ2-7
CASSPGSTYEQYF
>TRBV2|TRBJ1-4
CASKGNEKLFF
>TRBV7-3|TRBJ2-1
CASSSGTSAMREQFF
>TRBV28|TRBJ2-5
CASSRPPNSGWSETQYF
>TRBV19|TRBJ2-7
CASSRKQGSREQYF
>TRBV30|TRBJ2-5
CAWRNQIRLPSATQYF
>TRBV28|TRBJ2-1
CASSEAGLYNEQFF
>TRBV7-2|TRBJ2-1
CASSSTLNQQFF
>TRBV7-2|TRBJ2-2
CASSFSRLANTGELFF
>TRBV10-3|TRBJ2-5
CAISESWGTLNQETQYF
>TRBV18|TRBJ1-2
CASSPWQAASYGYTF
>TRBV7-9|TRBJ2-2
CASSPNRNTGELFF
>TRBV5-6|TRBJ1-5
CASSGQGNLPGQPQHF